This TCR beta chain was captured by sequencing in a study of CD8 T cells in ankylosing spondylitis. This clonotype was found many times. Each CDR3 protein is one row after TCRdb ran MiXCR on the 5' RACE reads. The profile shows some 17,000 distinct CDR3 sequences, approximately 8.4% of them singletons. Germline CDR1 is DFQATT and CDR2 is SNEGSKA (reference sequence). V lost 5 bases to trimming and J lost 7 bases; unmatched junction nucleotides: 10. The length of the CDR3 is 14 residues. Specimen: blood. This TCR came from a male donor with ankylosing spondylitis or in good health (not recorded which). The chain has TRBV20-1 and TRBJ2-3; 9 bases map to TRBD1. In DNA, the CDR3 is TGCAGTGCTTCTCCGGGACAGGGAGGGAATACGCAGTATTTT. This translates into CSASPGQGGNTQYF.